This T cell receptor beta chain emerged from a study of Ad26.COV2.S vaccination and SARS-CoV-2 variants. Study at large: Once or twice, 56 days apart, Ad26.COV2.S was delivered intramuscularly. Study findings and constraints: Recipients of vaccine and of placebo showed similar breadth of their non-spike TCR repertoires.

Produced via immunoSEQ multiplex PCR; TCRdb's table is partial and in-frame only. The data show 300,000 to 350,000 clones, almost 90% seen once. A word on this clone: The target antigen is unknown.

This CDR3 is 15 amino acids long. V was pared by 6 bases and J by 6 bases, with 17 bases between. Germline V lookup: CDR1 SGHTA, CDR2 FQGNSA. Treatment given: roughly 19 received Ad26.COV2.S at low or high dose, single or two shots; roughly five received placebo; per-sample allocation not given. Material that was analyzed had been drawn on day 63 after the first vaccine or placebo injection. The clonotype was recovered from a person aged 18-60 years who received the Ad26.COV2.S COVID-19 vaccine or a placebo. The chain carries TRBV7-2 and TRBJ2-2, with TRBD1 as a possible D gene (6 bases). Sequences were derived from peripheral blood, sampled in a trial of Ad26.COV2.S vaccine versus placebo. The chain's CDR3 is CASRRPGTPAGELFF. CDR3 DNA sequence: TGTGCCAGCAGGCGCCCGGGGACACCGGCCGGGGAGCTGTTTTTT.